Each of the 17 T cell receptor beta chains below was sequenced from the same sample in a study of graft-versus-host responses after intestinal transplantation. TCRdb's table, derived via immunoSEQ multiplex PCR, lists solely in-frame clones and lacks some. The repertoire holds around 20,000 clones, with approximately 92% as singletons. The specimen was PBMCs, collected roughly 65 days after intestinal transplantation. The source of these receptors is a human patient who received an intestinal transplant, so some T cells may come from the graft donor.

The genes are TRBV29-1 and TRBJ2-5; 10 nucleotides align to TRBD2. Germline assignment: CDR1 SQVTM and CDR2 ANQGSEA. CDR3 length: 12 amino acids. Trimming cost V 7 bases and J 5 bases; bases outside gene matches: 4. CDR3 DNA sequence: TGCAGCGGCACTAGCGGGGTTGAGACCCAGTACTTC. It yields the protein CSGTSGVETQYF.

The chain employs TRBV7-9 and TRBJ2-5; TRBD1 matches at 7 bases. CDR3 length: 13 residues. Trimming at V came to 5 bases and at J to 11 bases, leaving 11 bases not matched to a gene. Germline CDR1 and CDR2: SEHNR and FQNEAQ (reference sequence). The CDR3 DNA is TGTGCCAGCAGCGGCCAGGGGGTGGGAGAGCAGTACTTC. Its protein is CASSGQGVGEQYF.

The genes are TRBV6-1 and TRBJ2-7; no firm D call. Trimming cost V 2 bases and J 3 bases, with 23 bases left between them. Germline lookup yields CDR1 MNHNS and CDR2 SASEGT. The CDR3 sequence is 18 residues long. The CDR3 loop reads CASSEHKPGLLPRYEQYF. The CDR3 DNA is TGTGCCAGCAGTGAACATAAACCGGGTCTACTCCCTCGCTACGAGCAGTACTTC.

This clone was counted once. V usage is TRBV5-1 and J usage is TRBJ1-1; D is undetermined. The CDR3 totals 15 residues. With 0 bases removed from V and 1 base from J, the gap between germline ends came to 10 bases. Germline V gene data show CDR1 as SGHRS and CDR2 as YFSETQ. The CDR3, as DNA: TGCGCCAGCAGCTTGGATGAATTGGGGAACACTGAAGCTTTCTTT. It specifies CASSLDELGNTEAFF.

This clone was seen more than once but under ten times. The chain has TRBV2 and TRBJ1-1, with 7 nucleotides matching TRBD1. Germline V gene sequence: CDR1 SNHLY, CDR2 FYNNEI. The ends lost 4 bases at V and 1 base at J; junction bases unmatched: 6. The CDR3 runs 15 residues. The CDR3 DNA reads TGTGCCAGCAGTGGGGACAGTTGGGGGAACACTGAAGCTTTCTTT. Its protein product is CASSGDSWGNTEAFF.

This chain uses TRBV30 with TRBJ2-1; TRBD2 aligns across 10 bases. The ends lost 4 bases at V and 8 bases at J; junction bases unmatched: 5. Germline V gene sequence: CDR1 GTSNPN, CDR2 SVGIG (reference sequence). The CDR3 contains 13 residues. CDR3 DNA: TGTGCCTGGATAGAAAGCGGGGGGGATGAGCAGTTCTTC. Its translation: CAWIESGGDEQFF.

For the CDR3, the DNA is TGCGCCAGCAGTGAGTCCGTCGGACGGTACAATGAGCAGTTCTTC. This gives the protein CASSESVGRYNEQFF. The chain combines TRBV10-2 with TRBJ2-1; unclear D gene. This CDR3 spans 15 amino acids. Germline CDR1 WSHSY, CDR2 SAAADI. Trimming removed 0 bases at V and 4 bases at J, with 10 bases between.

The chain uses TRBV11-3 and TRBJ2-3; the D gene is possibly TRBD2 (7 bases). The length of the CDR3 is 18 residues. Germline-derived CDR1 and CDR2 are SGHNT and YENEEA. V lost 1 base and J 6 bases, leaving 23 bases between the germline ends. The CDR3 protein is CASSLGSIGGAEGDTQYF. DNA of the CDR3: TGTGCCAGCAGCTTAGGATCCATAGGGGGGGCCGAGGGTGATACGCAGTATTTT. Drawing the rest from reference TRBV11-3 and TRBJ2-3, the complete variable domain is EAGVVQSPRYKIIEKKQPVAFWCNPISGHNTLYWYLQNLGQGPELLIRYENEEAVDDSQLPKDRFSAERLKGVDSTLKIQPAELGDSAVYLCASSLGSIGGAEGDTQYFGPGTRLTVL.

The genes are TRBV7-9 and TRBJ2-7; 7 bases map to TRBD1. Germline V gene lookup returns CDR1 SEHNR and CDR2 FQNEAQ (reference sequence). The CDR3 sequence is 15 residues long. V was pared by 4 bases and J by 6 bases, with 12 bases of the junction left unmatched. This CDR3 is CASSSGDRVRGEQYF. CDR3 sequence (DNA): TGTGCCAGCAGCTCCGGCGACAGGGTTCGGGGCGAGCAGTACTTC.

Of note for this clone: The junction does not match germline at one end; this may be a read error. Other DNA sequences within the sample encode an identical CDR3. The J gene is TRBJ1-5, the V gene TRBV13, with 7 bases fitting TRBD1. CDR1 is PRHDT, CDR2 FYEKMQ, per germline (reference sequence). The CDR3 sequence is 13 residues long. CDR3 in DNA: TGCGCCAGCAGCAAGACAGGGTCCCAGCCCCAGCATTTT. Translated: CASSKTGSQPQHF.

This chain connects TRBV9 to TRBJ1-1, with D possibly TRBD1 on 5 matching bases. The V end lost 0 bases, the J end lost 8 bases, and 11 bases lay between the germline ends. CDR3 length: 13 amino acids. Germline CDR1 and CDR2: SGDLS and YYNGEE. For the CDR3, the DNA is TGTGCCAGCAGCGTAGCTGAGGGGCTGGAAGCTTTCTTT. Amino acids: CASSVAEGLEAFF.

The V call is TRBV9, the J call TRBJ2-4; 8 bases fit TRBD1. The CDR3 is 17 amino acids. The V and J ends lost 4 bases and 5 bases, in that order; junction bases with no gene match: 14. Per germline, CDR1 SGDLS and CDR2 YYNGEE. The CDR3 DNA reads as TGTGCCAGCAGCTTCAGAGGTGGGCAGGGGGCCCAAAACATTCAGTACTTC. It encodes CASSFRGGQGAQNIQYF. Using reference TRBV9 and TRBJ2-4 for the parts outside the CDR3, the full variable domain is DSGVTQTPKHLITATGQRVTLRCSPRSGDLSVYWYQQSLDQGLQFLIQYYNGEERAKGNILERFSAQQFPDLHSELNLSSLELGDSALYFCASSFRGGQGAQNIQYFGAGTRLSVL.

The rearrangement uses TRBV25-1 and TRBJ1-4; D might be TRBD1 (6 bases). Trimming removed 1 base at V and 0 bases at J, with 12 bases between. This CDR3 is 17 amino acids long. Germline CDR1 MGHDK, CDR2 SYGVNS. The DNA for the CDR3 is TGTGCCAGCAGTGAATCTACAGGGTTCCCAACTAATGAAAAACTGTTTTTT. It yields the protein CASSESTGFPTNEKLFF. The full variable domain, its missing parts supplied by reference TRBV25-1 and TRBJ1-4, is EADIYQTPRYLVIGTGKKITLECSQTMGHDKMYWYQQDPGMELHLIHYSYGVNSTEKGDLSSESTVSRIRTEHFPLTLESARPSHTSQYLCASSESTGFPTNEKLFFGSGTQLSVL.

This clone was counted once. The chain couples TRBV5-1 to TRBJ2-5, with 7 bases aligning to TRBD1. This CDR3 comprises 14 residues. The J segment lost 2 bases and the V segment lost 0 bases, leaving 1 base of the junction unmatched. Germline V gene data show CDR1 as SGHRS and CDR2 as YFSETQ. CDR3 amino acids: CASSLGDSQETQYF. Written as DNA, the CDR3 is TGCGCCAGCAGCTTGGGGGACAGTCAAGAGACCCAGTACTTC.

This chain joins TRBV27 and TRBJ1-2; 9 nucleotides agree with TRBD1. Germline V lookup: CDR1 MNHEY, CDR2 SMNVEV (reference sequence). The V and J ends lost 5 bases and 5 bases, in that order; junction bases with no gene match: 12. This CDR3 spans 16 amino acids. The CDR3 DNA reads TGTGCCAGCAGTCCCGATACAGGGGGCGCGTCGTATGGCTACACCTTC. The encoded protein is CASSPDTGGASYGYTF.

This chain connects TRBV11-2 to TRBJ2-7; unclear D gene. There are 12 residues in the CDR3. The V and J ends lost 5 bases and 2 bases respectively, with 7 bases between them. Germline CDR1 is SGHAT and CDR2 is FQNNGV. In DNA form, the CDR3 reads TGTGCCAGCAGCGGGCAACCCTACGAGCAGTACTTC. This translates into CASSGQPYEQYF.

This clone was counted a single time. V usage is TRBV5-1 and J usage is TRBJ2-3, with 8 bases that match TRBD2. CDR3 size: 17 residues. V gave up 5 bases and J gave up 5 bases; unmatched junction bases: 16. From germline, CDR1 is SGHRS and CDR2 YFSETQ. The CDR3 protein is CASRGLELSPPLDTQYF. The DNA for the CDR3 is TGCGCCAGCAGGGGACTAGAGCTTAGCCCCCCCTTAGATACGCAGTATTTT. Using reference TRBV5-1 and TRBJ2-3 for the parts outside the CDR3, the full variable domain is KAGVTQTPRYLIKTRGQQVTLSCSPISGHRSVSWYQQTPGQGLQFLFEYFSETQRNKGNFPGRFSGRQFSNSRSEMNVSTLELGDSALYLCASRGLELSPPLDTQYFGPGTRLTVL.